A single sample gave rise to the 13 T cell receptor beta chains below, sequenced in a study of blood T cell repertoires in COVID-19. The method was immunoSEQ multiplex PCR; TCRdb's version includes in-frame clones alone and lacks a portion of them. The table records about 210,000 clones, 80% to 90% of them present only once. Sequenced sample: peripheral blood. Receptors originate from a woman in her fifties or sixties with active or convalescent COVID-19.

The rearrangement joins TRBV19 to TRBJ1-5; no clear D gene. The CDR3 covers 15 residues. CDR1 LNHDA and CDR2 SQIVND come from the germline V gene (reference sequence). V was cut by 6 bases and J by 4 bases, with 16 bases left in between. CDR3 amino acids: CASRRTDGVNQPQHF. In DNA form, the CDR3 reads TGTGCCAGTAGAAGGACGGACGGGGTAAATCAGCCCCAGCATTTT.

V and J are TRBV24-1 and TRBJ1-2; 8 nucleotides match TRBD1. This CDR3 has 14 amino acids. CDR1 KGHDR and CDR2 SFDVKD come from the germline V gene. Trimming took 4 bases from V and 8 from J; bases not matched to a gene: 8. The CDR3 region has the DNA TGTGCCACCAGTGAGCGCAGGGGGCTAACCGGCTACACCTTC. Its translation is CATSERRGLTGYTF.

This chain joins TRBV7-9 and TRBJ2-7, with D possibly matching TRBD1 (5 bases). Germline assignment: CDR1 SEHNR and CDR2 FQNEAQ (reference sequence). CDR3 length: 12 amino acids. Trimming left V 6 bases short and J 2 bases short, with 8 bases between. CDR3 sequence reads: CASRLDTYEQYF. The CDR3 nucleotides read TGTGCCAGCAGACTGGACACCTACGAGCAGTACTTC.

This clone appeared once. The V call is TRBV28, the J call TRBJ1-5, with 10 bases identical to TRBD1. With 2 bases clipped from V and 6 bases from J, the junction kept 4 bases outside the gene matches. There are 15 residues in the CDR3. From germline, CDR1 is MDHEN and CDR2 SYDVKM. This CDR3 reads CASSLDRGRSQPQHF. The CDR3 nucleotides are TGTGCCAGCAGTTTAGACAGGGGGCGCAGTCAGCCCCAGCATTTT.

The chain couples TRBV15 to TRBJ1-3; a possible D gene is TRBD1 (6 bases). This CDR3 contains 16 residues. CDR1 and CDR2 (germline): LNHNV, YYDKDF (reference sequence). The V gene lost 2 bases and the J gene lost 4 bases, with 15 bases spanning the gap. The CDR3 bases are TGTGCCACCAGCAGAAGGGACAATTCGGCAGGAAACACCATATATTTT. Residues: CATSRRDNSAGNTIYF.

This chain connects TRBV29-1 to TRBJ2-3, with a weak D call TRBD2 (6 bases). Germline V gene data show CDR1 as SQVTM and CDR2 as ANQGSEA. The V end lost 8 bases, the J end lost 2 bases, and 14 bases lay between the germline ends. The CDR3 has 13 amino acids. Here the CDR3 reads CSSAGGITDTQYF. CDR3 sequence (DNA): TGCAGCTCCGCGGGCGGGATCACAGATACGCAGTATTTT.

The chain links TRBV14 to TRBJ2-1, with 11 bases fitting TRBD2. The V segment lost 3 bases and the J segment 6 bases; nucleotides outside the gene matches: 10. The germline CDR1 and CDR2 sequences are SGHDN and FVKESK. This CDR3 is built from 17 residues. CDR3 coding DNA: TGTGCCAGCAGCCAGGGGGTGCTAGCGGGAGGTTTCAATGAGCAGTTCTTC. It yields the protein CASSQGVLAGGFNEQFF.

The chain recombines TRBV19 with TRBJ1-2; 8 bases fit TRBD1. Germline CDR1 is LNHDA and CDR2 is SQIVND (reference sequence). The junction had 13 bases not matched to a gene; V was cut back by 3 bases and J by 7 bases. The CDR3 is 16 amino acids. The DNA of the CDR3 is TGTGCCAGTAGTATTTTCCGGACAGGGAGTGACAGTGGCTACACCTTC. Protein sequence: CASSIFRTGSDSGYTF.

The chain couples TRBV10-1 to TRBJ2-1; 10 bases map to TRBD2. Losses at the gene ends were 3 bases for V and 5 bases for J; bases not matched to a gene: 10. Per germline, CDR1 WNHNN and CDR2 SYGVQD (reference sequence). The CDR3 totals 17 residues. The CDR3 spells CASSEVDRAGGNNEQFF. The CDR3 bases are TGCGCCAGCAGTGAAGTGGATCGAGCGGGGGGGAACAATGAGCAGTTCTTC.

The chain combines TRBV13 with TRBJ1-4, with D possibly matching TRBD1 (5 bases). V lost 4 bases and J 7 bases, leaving 10 bases between the germline ends. The CDR3 sequence is 13 residues long. Germline V CDR1 and CDR2: PRHDT, FYEKMQ (reference sequence). For the CDR3, the DNA is TGTGCCAGCAGCTACGACAGTTCTGAAAAACTGTTTTTT. Translating gives CASSYDSSEKLFF.

The rearrangement links TRBV6-2 or TRBV6-3 to TRBJ1-2; perhaps TRBD1 as D (5 bases). The length of the CDR3 is 13 residues. V was cut by 0 bases and J by 7 bases, with 9 bases left in between. Germline CDR1 MNHEY, CDR2 SVGEGT. CDR3 sequence (DNA): TGTGCCAGCAGTTACTCGACGGGGGGTGGCTACACCTTC. It is translated as CASSYSTGGGYTF.

The J gene is TRBJ2-3, the V gene TRBV11-2; D is possibly TRBD2 (6 bases). The germline CDR1 and CDR2 sequences are SGHAT and FQNNGV. This CDR3 is built from 14 residues. V lost 6 bases and J lost 2, with 12 bases in between. CDR3 amino acids: CASSSSAITDTQYF. In DNA form, the CDR3 reads TGTGCCAGCAGTTCTAGCGCTATCACAGATACGCAGTATTTT. The variable domain in full, completed from reference TRBV11-2 and TRBJ2-3, reads EAGVAQSPRYKIIEKRQSVAFWCNPISGHATLYWYQQILGQGPKLLIQFQNNGVVDDSQLPKDRFSAERLKGVDSTLKIQPAKLEDSAVYLCASSSSAITDTQYFGPGTRLTVL.

As for this clone: One base away lies a much larger clone, so this may be a sequencing read error. The rearrangement uses TRBV6-5 and TRBJ1-2; no definite D call. Germline CDR1 reads MNHEY; CDR2 reads SVGAGI. This CDR3 is 13 amino acids long. V lost 0 bases and J lost 4, with 6 bases in between. CDR3 nucleotides: TGTGCCAGCAGTTACTCGAGGAGCTATGGCTACACCTTC. The encoded protein is CASSYSRSYGYTF.